This T cell receptor beta chain was profiled in a study of beta chain features in type 1 diabetes. Study findings and constraints: VDJ junctions from patients with type 1 diabetes contained fewer insertions and more deletions.

Losses at the gene ends were 5 bases for V and 4 bases for J; bases not matched to a gene: 10. Germline values: CDR1 SGHTA, CDR2 FQGTGA. The CDR3 is made up of 16 amino acids. Blood was collected once per donor into heparin, averaging about 120 mL. A few counts support this clone. Its antigen is unknown. As every portion of the isolated RNA was reverse transcribed, the sequencing read expressed TCRB transcripts. TCRdb's copy holds only in-frame clones and misses some; the assay was immunoSEQ multiplex PCR. The table has 250,000 to 350,000 clones, 8% to 13% seen once. This rearrangement joins TRBV7-3 to TRBJ2-2; 7 bases fit TRBD1. The sample consisted of naive CD4+ T cells from blood. The receptor comes from a woman aged 25 to 45 in good health. The CDR3 coding sequence is TGTGCCAGCAGCCCTAACCGGGACAGTGGCACCGGGGAGCTGTTTTTT. The encoded protein is CASSPNRDSGTGELFF.